This T cell receptor (beta chain) was observed in a study of T cell repertoires in cytomegalovirus infection. Study overall: Selection of CMV epitopes for the study included recently identified HLA-C-restricted and well-studied HLA-B-restricted ones. Through public TCR beta signatures, both CMV infection and matching HLA type were indicated. Broader study findings: The cumulative frequency of public TCR beta families distinguished individuals who carried CMV together with the relevant HLA. HLA-C-restricted, CMV-specific TCR beta clonotypes were dominant ex vivo.

About this clonotype itself: Its antigen is still unknown.

TCRdb re-called the reads through MiXCR, storing one row per CDR3 protein. The data show about 770,000 distinct CDR3 sequences, 25% to 35% seen once. Germline assignment: CDR1 WSHSY and CDR2 SAAADI. The CDR3 length is 13 residues. V lost 6 bases and J lost 4; bases outside the gene matches: 3. The V call is TRBV10-2, the J call TRBJ1-1; 9 bases line up with TRBD1. This material consisted of cultured CD8+ T cells from PBMCs, taken from culture after CMV antigen stimulation. The TCR was taken from a human donor in good health (CMV status not recorded). Some clones in this sample may be carry-over from other donors' samples. The CDR3 region has the DNA TGCGCCAGCAGAGGGGACAGGGTCACTGAAGCTTTCTTT. Translation gives CASRGDRVTEAFF.